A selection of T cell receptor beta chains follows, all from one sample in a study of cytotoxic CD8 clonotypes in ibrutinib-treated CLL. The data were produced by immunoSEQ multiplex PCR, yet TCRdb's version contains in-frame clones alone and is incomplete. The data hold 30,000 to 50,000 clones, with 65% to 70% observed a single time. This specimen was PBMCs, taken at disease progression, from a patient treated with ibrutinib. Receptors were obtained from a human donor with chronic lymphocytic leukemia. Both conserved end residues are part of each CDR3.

CDR3aa: CASSYGRVRYEQYF
v_gene: TRBV27

CDR3aa: CASSIVGREQYF
v_gene: TRBV19

CDR3aa: CASSQGRGQGISEQYF
v_gene: TRBV4-1

CDR3aa: CASSSTGKTYEQYF
v_gene: TRBV18

CDR3aa: CASRPRDRRRGYTF
v_gene: TRBV6-5

CDR3aa: CAIGETQYF
v_gene: TRBV10-3

CDR3aa: CASSLWGSLTEAFF
v_gene: TRBV28

CDR3aa: CASKPGQAGGEQFF
v_gene: TRBV10-2

CDR3aa: CASSLATSGKGYTDTQYF
v_gene: TRBV27

CDR3aa: CAWRRDNNYGYTF
v_gene: TRBV30

CDR3aa: CASSMTLPPYEQYF
v_gene: TRBV7-8

CDR3aa: CASRHRETEAFF
v_gene: TRBV28

CDR3aa: CASSQEAGSYGYTF
v_gene: TRBV4-2

CDR3aa: CASRGGSWNEQFF
v_gene: TRBV6-5

CDR3aa: CASSGPSGQGHEKLFF
v_gene: TRBV6-1

CDR3aa: CASSYGGYQPQHF
v_gene: TRBV6-5

CDR3aa: CASSSYLAGVGEQYF
v_gene: TRBV27

CDR3aa: CASSLSSPGAVQYF
v_gene: TRBV28

CDR3aa: CASSPRDRDREQYF
v_gene: TRBV4-3

CDR3aa: CASSDQGASNTEAFF
v_gene: TRBV6-1

CDR3aa: CASRQGGKNEQYF
v_gene: TRBV6-6

CDR3aa: CASSRRGDEQFF
v_gene: TRBV5-1

CDR3aa: CASTLAGGELFF
v_gene: TRBV6-1

CDR3aa: CASSQDLAGREQYF
v_gene: TRBV14

CDR3aa: CASSELPSYTEAFF
v_gene: TRBV6-1

CDR3aa: CASSLQGLAGAETQYF
v_gene: TRBV5-1

CDR3aa: CASSQDSGRAIAADTQYF
v_gene: TRBV14

CDR3aa: CATSRDGQQRETQYF
v_gene: TRBV15

CDR3aa: CASSGNLFRDKIQETQYF
v_gene: TRBV18

CDR3aa: CATSRSLASVSYEQYF
v_gene: TRBV15

CDR3aa: CASSPSRLAKITDTQYF
v_gene: TRBV7-3

CDR3aa: CASSGPGNEQFF
v_gene: TRBV11-2

CDR3aa: CASSVGTEYGYTF
v_gene: TRBV9

CDR3aa: CASSRGALTYEQYF
v_gene: TRBV18

CDR3aa: CASSQGGLGEKLFF
v_gene: TRBV4-3

CDR3aa: CASSHTMSVRETQYF
v_gene: TRBV28

CDR3aa: CASSVASGEDTQYF
v_gene: TRBV9

CDR3aa: CASSPALGREGRNEQFF
v_gene: TRBV5-1

CDR3aa: CSAQETQYF
v_gene: TRBV20-1

CDR3aa: CASSPGQGTFNSGNTIYF
v_gene: TRBV4-1

CDR3aa: CASSPQGENIQYF
v_gene: TRBV5-6

CDR3aa: CASSVGPSSSTDTQYF
v_gene: TRBV9

CDR3aa: CASRPTRTGSGNTIYF
v_gene: TRBV19